Each of the 18 T cell receptor beta chains below was sequenced from the same sample in a study of identical twins. TCRdb processed the 5' RACE reads anew with MiXCR; each CDR3 protein has one entry. The sample has about 100,000 distinct CDR3 sequences, 5.9% seen once; the top ten hold approximately 12%. Material for sequencing was memory T cells sorted from blood. The origin of the receptors is a woman between 50 and 59 years old in good health.

This clonotype appeared many times. This chain joins TRBV11-2 and TRBJ2-2, with a possible D match to TRBD2 (5 bases). Trimming took 6 bases from V and 0 from J, leaving 8 bases between them. From germline, CDR1 is SGHAT and CDR2 FQNNGV. This CDR3 spans 14 amino acids. CDR3 sequence: CASSFGANTGELFF. In DNA form, the CDR3 reads TGTGCCAGCAGTTTCGGGGCGAACACCGGGGAGCTGTTTTTT.

This clonotype was seen ten or more times. The chain uses TRBV7-6 and TRBJ2-1; TRBD2 matches at 11 bases. The trim removed 2 bases at V and 5 bases at J, leaving 14 bases unmatched. CDR3 length equals 19 residues. CDR1 and CDR2 (germline): SGHVS, FNYEAQ. The CDR3 sequence is CASSLWVVRGTSGNNEQFF. The CDR3 DNA sequence: TGTGCCAGCAGCTTATGGGTAGTTCGGGGGACTAGCGGAAACAATGAGCAGTTCTTC.

This clonotype was observed a handful of times. The V call is TRBV3-1, the J call TRBJ1-3; D remains ambiguous. The germline CDR1 and CDR2 sequences are LGHDT and YNNKEL (reference sequence). Between the trimmed V and J ends, which lost 6 bases and 0 bases, there was a span of 6 bases. The CDR3 consists of 13 residues. CDR3 bases: TGTGCCAGCAGGAAGGCCTCTGGAAACACCATATATTTT. It translates to CASRKASGNTIYF.

This sequence joins TRBV20-1 and TRBJ2-1, with 7 positions matching TRBD1. The CDR3 extends over 13 amino acids. Germline values: CDR1 DFQATT, CDR2 SNEGSKA (reference sequence). V dropped 1 base and J dropped 4; count of bases not matched to a gene: 1. The CDR3 DNA reads TGCAGTGCTAGAGGGGACAGTTACAATGAGCAGTTCTTC. Protein sequence: CSARGDSYNEQFF.

This clonotype has at least ten counts. This chain uses TRBV24-1 with TRBJ2-2; 8 bases map to TRBD2. After removal of 9 bases from V and 0 bases from J, the junction contained 2 bases not matched to a gene. Germline CDR1 and CDR2: KGHDR and SFDVKD. The CDR3 extends over 14 amino acids. CDR3 in DNA: TGTGCCACCCGGGGGGGCGCGAACACCGGGGAGCTGTTTTTT. Encoded protein: CATRGGANTGELFF.

This clonotype was counted many times. The chain couples TRBV5-4 to TRBJ2-1; TRBD2 aligns across 11 bases. The junction had 9 bases not matched to a gene; V was cut back by 5 bases and J by 5 bases. CDR3 length equals 16 residues. Germline-derived CDR1 and CDR2 are SGHNT and YYREEE (reference sequence). The CDR3 DNA sequence: TGTGCCAGCAGACCCGCGGGACTAGCGGTCCACAATGAGCAGTTCTTC. Its protein is CASRPAGLAVHNEQFF.

This clonotype appeared many times. This chain links TRBV19 with TRBJ2-1; TRBD2 might be the D (5 bases). The CDR3 has 17 residues. Germline values: CDR1 LNHDA, CDR2 SQIVND (reference sequence). V was trimmed by 2 bases and J by 6 bases, leaving 20 bases between them. The DNA for the CDR3 is TGTGCCAGTAGTATACGGGCGGGTCTAGTTAATGGCAATGAGCAGTTCTTC. As protein: CASSIRAGLVNGNEQFF.

This clonotype was detected many times. The V call is TRBV3-1, the J call TRBJ1-2, with a tentative D call TRBD1 (6 bases). This CDR3 region has 14 residues. V was trimmed by 0 bases and J by 7 bases, leaving 12 bases between them. Germline CDR1 is LGHDT and CDR2 is YNNKEL (reference sequence). CDR3 region: CASSQEPGARGYTF. The CDR3 DNA reads TGTGCCAGCAGCCAAGAGCCAGGGGCGCGTGGCTACACCTTC.

This clonotype appeared a few times. The chain employs TRBV2 and TRBJ1-1; TRBD1 might be the D (5 bases). There are 19 residues in the CDR3. The ends were cut back, 0 bases at V and 10 bases at J, with 30 bases in the middle. The germline gives CDR1 SNHLY, CDR2 FYNNEI. CDR3 loop: CASSEAPPISYTGPAGAFF. CDR3 sequence (DNA): TGTGCCAGCAGTGAAGCGCCCCCAATCTCCTACACGGGGCCGGCGGGAGCTTTCTTT.

This clonotype appeared many times. The chain links TRBV5-5 to TRBJ2-1; TRBD2 matches 9 bases. J gave up 2 bases and V 2 bases, and 8 bases lay outside the gene matches. Germline assignment: CDR1 SGHKS and CDR2 YYEKEE (reference sequence). The CDR3 runs to 17 residues. The CDR3, as DNA: TGTGCCAGCAGCTTCCTCGCGGTAGCGGGAGCCTACAATGAGCAGTTCTTC. Residues: CASSFLAVAGAYNEQFF. The full variable domain, in which reference TRBV5-5 and TRBJ2-1 provide the parts outside the CDR3, is DAGVTQSPTHLIKTRGQQVTLRCSPISGHKSVSWYQQVLGQGPQFIFQYYEKEERGRGNFPDRFSARQFPNYSSELNVNALLLGDSALYLCASSFLAVAGAYNEQFFGPGTRLTVL.

V and J are TRBV20-1 and TRBJ1-1; 9 bases agree with TRBD1. Germline V gives CDR1 DFQATT, CDR2 SNEGSKA (reference sequence). With 4 bases clipped from V and 14 bases from J, the junction kept 8 bases outside the gene matches. CDR3 length equals 11 residues. Written as DNA, the CDR3 is TGCAGTGCTAAGGGGGGACAGGGAAACTTCTTT. Protein product: CSAKGGQGNFF.

The chain couples TRBV6-1 to TRBJ2-1; 11 bases line up with TRBD2. Germline assignment: CDR1 MNHNS and CDR2 SASEGT. There are 16 residues in the CDR3. Germline trimming cut 7 bases from V and 4 bases from J; bases unmatched to any gene: 9. DNA for the CDR3: TGTGCCAGCACGAAGGCGGGGACTAGCGGATACAATGAGCAGTTCTTC. Translation gives CASTKAGTSGYNEQFF.

This clonotype was observed at least ten times. The chain couples TRBV29-1 to TRBJ2-5; no reliable D call. This CDR3 is built from 12 residues. CDR1 SQVTM and CDR2 ANQGSEA come from the germline V gene. The germline V and J ends were trimmed by 4 bases and 4 bases, with 10 bases remaining between them. Here the CDR3 reads CSVGARRETQYF. Here the CDR3 DNA reads TGCAGCGTTGGTGCTAGAAGAGAGACCCAGTACTTC.

In its sample, this clonotype was seen many times. The rearrangement uses TRBV30 and TRBJ2-2; TRBD2 might be the D (6 bases). Per germline, CDR1 GTSNPN and CDR2 SVGIG (reference sequence). CDR3 size: 17 residues. V lost 4 bases and J 0 bases, leaving 18 bases between the germline ends. CDR3 sequence reads: CAWIDRRGFANTGELFF. In DNA, the CDR3 is TGTGCCTGGATAGACCGGAGGGGTTTTGCGAACACCGGGGAGCTGTTTTTT.

This clonotype has ten or more counts. This chain connects TRBV6-6 to TRBJ2-3, with 15 bases aligning to TRBD2. The CDR3 spans 16 residues. Germline CDR1 MNHNY, CDR2 SVGAGI (reference sequence). Losses at the gene ends were 5 bases for V and 5 bases for J; bases not matched to a gene: 5. The CDR3 region is CASSRTSGRGGDTQYF. CDR3 sequence (DNA): TGTGCCAGCAGTCGGACTAGCGGGAGGGGGGGAGATACGCAGTATTTT.

The chain joins TRBV29-1 to TRBJ1-1, with D tentatively TRBD1 (5 bases). The CDR3 runs to 13 residues. The germline gives CDR1 SQVTM, CDR2 ANQGSEA. Trimming removed 5 bases from V and 5 bases from J, with 15 bases in between. CDR3 sequence reads: CSVRGRVNTEAFF. CDR3 bases: TGCAGCGTTAGGGGCAGGGTTAATACTGAAGCTTTCTTT.

This clonotype was detected ten times or more. The chain uses TRBV5-5 and TRBJ2-2, with 12 bases fitting TRBD2. Germline CDR1 SGHKS, CDR2 YYEKEE (reference sequence). Trimming cost V 2 bases and J 2 bases; bases outside gene matches: 4. The CDR3 contains 17 residues. The CDR3 nucleotides are TGTGCCAGCAGCTTTCTAGCGGGAGGGCCTAACACCGGGGAGCTGTTTTTT. Translated, it gives CASSFLAGGPNTGELFF.

This clonotype was observed many times. This chain uses TRBV12-3 or TRBV12-4 with TRBJ1-1; tentative D call: TRBD1 (5 bases). V shed 5 bases and J shed 0 bases, with 13 bases lying between them. CDR3 length: 15 amino acids. The CDR3 loop is CASSPWGFMNTEAFF. The CDR3 DNA is TGTGCCAGCAGTCCTTGGGGGTTTATGAACACTGAAGCTTTCTTT.